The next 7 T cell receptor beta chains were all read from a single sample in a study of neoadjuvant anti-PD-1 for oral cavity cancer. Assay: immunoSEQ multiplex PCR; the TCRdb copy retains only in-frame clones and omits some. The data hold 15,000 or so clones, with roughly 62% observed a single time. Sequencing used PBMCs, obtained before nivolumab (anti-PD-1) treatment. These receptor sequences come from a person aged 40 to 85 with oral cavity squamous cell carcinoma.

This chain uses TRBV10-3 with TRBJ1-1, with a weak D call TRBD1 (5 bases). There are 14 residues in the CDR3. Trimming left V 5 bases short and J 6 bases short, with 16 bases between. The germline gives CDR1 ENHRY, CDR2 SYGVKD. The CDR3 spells CAISITGLQPEAFF. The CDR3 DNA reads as TGTGCCATCAGTATAACGGGACTGCAACCTGAAGCTTTCTTT.

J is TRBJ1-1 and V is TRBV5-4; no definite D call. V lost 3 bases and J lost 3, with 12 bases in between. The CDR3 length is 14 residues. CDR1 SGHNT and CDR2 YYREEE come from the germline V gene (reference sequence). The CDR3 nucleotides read TGTGCCAGCAGCTGGAAAGGGAGAGACACTGAAGCTTTCTTT. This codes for CASSWKGRDTEAFF.

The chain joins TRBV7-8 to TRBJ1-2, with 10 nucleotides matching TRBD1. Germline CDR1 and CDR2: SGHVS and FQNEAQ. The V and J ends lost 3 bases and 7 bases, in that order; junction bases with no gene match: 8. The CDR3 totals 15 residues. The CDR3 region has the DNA TGTGCCAGCAGCTTTTCGACAGGGGGCGAGGGTGGCTACACCTTC. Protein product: CASSFSTGGEGGYTF.

CDR3: CASSLVPGQVNTGELFF. The CDR3 DNA reads TGTGCCAGCAGCTTGGTACCGGGACAGGTGAACACCGGGGAGCTGTTTTTT. The chain has TRBV7-3 and TRBJ2-2; TRBD1 matches 8 bases. The length of the CDR3 is 17 residues. The germline V gene has CDR1 SGHTA and CDR2 FQGTGA. Trimming cost V 3 bases and J 1 base; bases outside gene matches: 7. Variable domain in full (rest from reference TRBV7-3 and TRBJ2-2): GAGVSQTPSNKVTEKGKYVELRCDPISGHTALYWYRQSLGQGPEFLIYFQGTGAADDSGLPNDRFFAVRPEGSVSTLKIQRTERGDSAVYLCASSLVPGQVNTGELFFGEGSRLTVL.

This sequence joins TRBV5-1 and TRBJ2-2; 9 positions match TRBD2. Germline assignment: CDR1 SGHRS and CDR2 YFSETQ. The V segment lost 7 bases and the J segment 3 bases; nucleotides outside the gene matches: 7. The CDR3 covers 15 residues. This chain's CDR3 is CASGSIAGDTGELFF. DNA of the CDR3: TGCGCCAGCGGGTCGATAGCGGGAGACACCGGGGAGCTGTTTTTT.

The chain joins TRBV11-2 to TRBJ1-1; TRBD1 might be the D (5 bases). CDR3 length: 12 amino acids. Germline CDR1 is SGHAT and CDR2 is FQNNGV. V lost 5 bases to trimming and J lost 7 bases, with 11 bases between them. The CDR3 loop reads CASSRFDSEAFF. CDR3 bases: TGTGCCAGCAGCCGCTTCGACAGTGAAGCTTTCTTT.

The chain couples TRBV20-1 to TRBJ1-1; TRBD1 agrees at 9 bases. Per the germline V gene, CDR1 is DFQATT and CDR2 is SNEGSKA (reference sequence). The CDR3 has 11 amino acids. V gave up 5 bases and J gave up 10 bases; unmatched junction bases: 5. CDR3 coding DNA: TGCAGTGCTTCAATGGGACAGGGAGCTTTCTTT. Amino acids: CSASMGQGAFF.